This entry lists 3 T cell receptor beta chains sequenced from one sample in a study of T cell responses to AZD1222 COVID-19 vaccine. Clones were read by immunoSEQ multiplex PCR, and TCRdb kept only the in-frame ones, dropping some. This sample has around 160,000 clones; around 92% occur once, and the top ten carry 1.3%. The sample was peripheral blood, taken 28 days after the second AZD1222 dose. These receptors were collected from an adult who received the AZD1222 COVID-19 vaccine.

The chain carries TRBV29-1 and TRBJ2-1; 12 bases match TRBD2. CDR1 SQVTM and CDR2 ANQGSEA come from the germline V gene. The CDR3 is 20 residues long. Germline trimming cut 0 bases from V and 2 bases from J; bases unmatched to any gene: 14. This CDR3 reads CSVEDRGSSSGRATYNEQFF. In nucleotides, the CDR3 is TGCAGCGTTGAAGATCGCGGGTCTTCTAGCGGGAGGGCCACCTACAATGAGCAGTTCTTC.

This clone turned up a few times. The chain has TRBV28 and TRBJ2-7; 12 nucleotides align to TRBD1. Per the germline V gene, CDR1 is MDHEN and CDR2 is SYDVKM. This CDR3 is built from 14 residues. V dropped 6 bases and J dropped 6; count of bases not matched to a gene: 6. This CDR3 is CASSYGTGGAEQYF. CDR3 bases: TGTGCCAGCAGCTACGGGACAGGGGGCGCCGAGCAGTACTTC.

The gene calls are TRBV29-1 and TRBJ1-2; D not certain. Trimming shortened V by 2 bases and J by 7 bases, and 2 bases separated the two germline ends. The CDR3 has 9 residues. Germline assignment: CDR1 SQVTM and CDR2 ANQGSEA. The CDR3 sequence is CSVETGYTF. In nucleotides, the CDR3 is TGCAGCGTTGAAACTGGCTACACCTTC.